Shown below are 22 T cell receptor beta chains from a single sample sequenced in a study of beta chain features in type 1 diabetes. Since all of the isolated RNA was reverse transcribed, expressed TCRB transcripts were what got sequenced. Assay: immunoSEQ multiplex PCR; the TCRdb copy retains only in-frame clones and omits some. This table holds under 350,000 clones, under 8.5% found once. Material: central memory CD4+ T cells from blood. The receptors derive from a woman aged 18 to 35 in good health.

V and J are TRBV6-4 and TRBJ2-1; TRBD2 matches at 9 bases. Germline CDR1 and CDR2: MRHNA and SNTAGT. CDR3 length: 13 residues. V shed 7 bases, J shed 7 bases, and the junction held 5 bases outside the gene matches. CDR3 protein: CASTSSGRNEQFF. CDR3 DNA: TGTGCCAGCACATCGAGCGGGAGGAATGAGCAGTTCTTC.

The count of this clone is one. The genes are TRBV7-9 and TRBJ2-1; maybe TRBD1 (6 bases). Looked up from germline, CDR1 is SEHNR and CDR2 is FQNEAQ (reference sequence). The V and J ends lost 5 bases and 8 bases respectively, with 16 bases between them. The CDR3 sequence is 14 residues long. Written as DNA, the CDR3 is TGTGCCAGCAGCCCGGGGACATCCCGGGATGAGCAGTTCTTC. Protein: CASSPGTSRDEQFF.

This clone turned up a few times. The rearrangement joins TRBV7-7 to TRBJ2-1; 7 bases match TRBD1. V was pared by 1 base and J by 8 bases, with 5 bases of the junction left unmatched. This CDR3 has 14 amino acids. Germline V gene data show CDR1 as SSHAT and CDR2 as FNYEAQ (reference sequence). The CDR3 protein is CASSLEQGWDEQFF. In DNA form, the CDR3 reads TGTGCCAGCAGCTTAGAACAGGGGTGGGATGAGCAGTTCTTC.

At least ten counts were recorded for this clone. Here the CDR3 DNA reads TGCAGCGTTGACTTGGGGACCTTGAACACTGAAGCTTTCTTT. As protein: CSVDLGTLNTEAFF. The chain uses TRBV29-1 and TRBJ1-1, with a weak D call TRBD1 (5 bases). The germline V gene encodes CDR1 SQVTM and CDR2 ANQGSEA. Trimming took off 3 bases at V and 0 bases at J, with 11 bases between the two ends. This CDR3 comprises 14 residues.

The V gene is TRBV6-5, the J gene TRBJ2-5; tentative D call: TRBD1 (5 bases). This CDR3 contains 12 residues. Germline CDR1 is MNHEY and CDR2 is SVGAGI. Deletions cut 8 bases from V and 5 bases from J, with 12 bases between. CDR3: CASLSAGETQYF. CDR3 nucleotide sequence: TGTGCCAGCCTTAGTGCAGGGGAGACCCAGTACTTC.

This clone has ten or more counts. The chain recombines TRBV7-2 with TRBJ2-5; 13 positions agree with TRBD2. The junction had 8 bases not matched to a gene; V was cut back by 5 bases and J by 5 bases. CDR1 SGHTA and CDR2 FQGNSA come from the germline V gene. This CDR3 contains 16 residues. The CDR3 is CASSPQRTSGSETQYF. DNA for the CDR3: TGTGCCAGCAGCCCTCAAAGGACTAGCGGGAGTGAGACCCAGTACTTC.

This sequence joins TRBV11-1 and TRBJ2-1; D unresolved. This CDR3 has 15 residues. V lost 2 bases, J lost 8 bases, and 16 bases lay in between. Looked up from germline, CDR1 is SGHAT and CDR2 is FQDESV (reference sequence). Here the CDR3 reads CASSLRQAGMYEQFF. CDR3 in DNA: TGTGCCAGCAGCTTAAGGCAGGCTGGGATGTATGAGCAGTTCTTC.

This clone was seen only a few times. V gene TRBV29-1 combines with J gene TRBJ2-5; D unresolved. Trimming removed 6 bases at V and 2 bases at J, with 13 bases between. Looked up from germline, CDR1 is SQVTM and CDR2 is ANQGSEA. The CDR3 loop spans 13 amino acids. CDR3 bases: TGCAGCGTCGCGACCAATTTGCAAGAGACCCAGTACTTC. Residues: CSVATNLQETQYF.

The chain uses TRBV5-4 and TRBJ2-3, with D possibly TRBD1 on 5 matching bases. V lost 7 bases, J lost 2 bases, and 14 bases lay in between. Germline V lookup: CDR1 SGHNT, CDR2 YYREEE (reference sequence). The CDR3 loop spans 14 amino acids. CDR3 DNA: TGTGCCAGCGGGGCAGATGGGAACACAGATACGCAGTATTTT. It is translated as CASGADGNTDTQYF.

This clone was observed a few times. The chain is built from TRBV27 and TRBJ2-1, with D possibly being TRBD1 (6 bases). V lost 6 bases and J 5 bases, leaving 35 bases between the germline ends. Germline lookup yields CDR1 MNHEY and CDR2 SMNVEV (reference sequence). The CDR3 spans 21 residues. The CDR3 here is CASSRELRQVRHLKGDNEQFF. CDR3 coding DNA: TGTGCCAGCAGCAGGGAACTTCGACAGGTACGGCACCTCAAGGGGGACAATGAGCAGTTCTTC.

This chain connects TRBV2 to TRBJ1-1; no firm D call. V gave up 6 bases and J gave up 1 base, with 6 bases separating them. There are 12 residues in the CDR3. Germline V gene lookup returns CDR1 SNHLY and CDR2 FYNNEI. Here the CDR3 DNA reads TGTGCCAGCAGCCTAGAGAACACTGAAGCTTTCTTT. Translation: CASSLENTEAFF.

In its sample, this clone was seen a few times. Here the CDR3 reads CASSLKFSSQGPGGEQFF. CDR3 in DNA: TGTGCCAGCAGCTTAAAGTTTTCGTCGCAGGGCCCCGGGGGTGAGCAGTTCTTC. This sequence joins TRBV7-2 and TRBJ2-1; tentatively, D is TRBD2 (6 bases). The CDR3 contains 18 residues. V lost 2 bases, J lost 9 bases, and 26 bases lay in between. Germline V gives CDR1 SGHTA, CDR2 FQGNSA.

This clone has only a few counts. CDR3 DNA sequence: TGTGCCAGCAGTGACTTCACAGATACGCAGTATTTT. Translation gives CASSDFTDTQYF. This chain links TRBV2 with TRBJ2-3, with D hard to call. CDR3 size: 12 residues. Germline V gene lookup returns CDR1 SNHLY and CDR2 FYNNEI. V was cut by 3 bases and J by 2 bases, with 3 bases left in between.

This clone was counted between two and nine times. The chain carries TRBV2 and TRBJ1-5, with D unresolved. The V end lost 2 bases, the J end lost 4 bases, and 12 bases lay between the germline ends. Germline CDR1 reads SNHLY; CDR2 reads FYNNEI. The CDR3 is made up of 15 amino acids. The CDR3 DNA is TGTGCCAGCAGTGAATCCTTTAATCGTAATCAGCCCCAGCATTTT. Its protein product is CASSESFNRNQPQHF.

This clone has a count of ten or more. V is TRBV2 and J is TRBJ2-7; either TRBD1 or TRBD2 may supply D (5 bases each). In germline, CDR1 is SNHLY, CDR2 FYNNEI. This CDR3 has 14 amino acids. Trimming removed 3 bases from V and 2 bases from J, with 11 bases in between. CDR3 DNA sequence: TGTGCCAGCAGTGAGAGGGACGGGGCCTACGAGCAGTACGTC. Residues: CASSERDGAYEQYV.

This clone was observed a few times. The chain employs TRBV6-6 and TRBJ1-5, with TRBD1 matching over 9 bases. Germline V gene lookup returns CDR1 MNHNY and CDR2 SVGAGI (reference sequence). The CDR3 has 15 residues. After removal of 2 bases from V and 6 bases from J, the junction contained 5 bases not matched to a gene. CDR3 protein: CASSYPGTGTQPQHF. CDR3 sequence (DNA): TGTGCCAGCAGTTACCCTGGGACAGGGACTCAGCCCCAGCATTTT.

This clone was counted a few times. The V gene is TRBV5-4, the J gene TRBJ2-1; 16 positions agree with TRBD2. The length of the CDR3 is 18 residues. The junction had 6 bases not matched to a gene; V was cut back by 5 bases and J by 1 base. From germline, CDR1 is SGHNT and CDR2 YYREEE (reference sequence). CDR3 residues: CASRKGLAGGQSYNEQFF. In nucleotides, the CDR3 is TGTGCCAGCAGAAAGGGACTAGCGGGAGGGCAGTCCTACAATGAGCAGTTCTTC. Supplemented by reference TRBV5-4 and TRBJ2-1, the full variable domain reads ETGVTQSPTHLIKTRGQQVTLRCSSQSGHNTVSWYQQALGQGPQFIFQYYREEENGRGNFPPRFSGLQFPNYSSELNVNALELDDSALYLCASRKGLAGGQSYNEQFFGPGTRLTVL.

The rearrangement uses TRBV27 and TRBJ2-1; 10 nucleotides align to TRBD2. The V segment lost 4 bases and the J segment 7 bases; nucleotides outside the gene matches: 7. Germline-derived CDR1 and CDR2 are MNHEY and SMNVEV (reference sequence). The CDR3 has 15 residues. The CDR3 DNA follows: TGTGCCAGCAGTTCCCTAGCGGGAGCTGTTAATGAGCAGTTCTTC. Translated: CASSSLAGAVNEQFF.

This clone was detected only a few times. The genes are TRBV25-1 and TRBJ2-7; 7 bases are shared with TRBD1. In germline, CDR1 is MGHDK, CDR2 SYGVNS. This CDR3 spans 14 amino acids. The J segment lost 4 bases and the V segment lost 3 bases, leaving 6 bases of the junction unmatched. The CDR3 loop reads CASSEPGTVYEQYF. CDR3 coding DNA: TGTGCCAGCAGTGAGCCCGGGACAGTGTACGAGCAGTACTTC.

The chain uses TRBV7-2 and TRBJ2-7; D is ambiguous. V lost 5 bases to trimming and J lost 3 bases, with 17 bases between them. From germline, CDR1 is SGHTA and CDR2 FQGNSA. This CDR3 comprises 15 residues. CDR3 coding DNA: TGTGCCAGCAGCCTATCAGCCACGGTAGGCTACGAGCAGTACGTC. Protein product: CASSLSATVGYEQYV.

In this sample, this clone turned up many times. V usage is TRBV28 and J usage is TRBJ1-2; no firm D call. CDR1 MDHEN and CDR2 SYDVKM come from the germline V gene. The V end lost 3 bases, the J end lost 3 bases, and 11 bases lay between the germline ends. The CDR3 contains 14 residues. The CDR3 region has the DNA TGTGCCAGCAGTTTTGGGCAACCTTACTATGGCTACACCTTC. This encodes CASSFGQPYYGYTF.

The chain combines TRBV30 with TRBJ2-6; weak D call: TRBD2 (5 bases). V was trimmed by 4 bases and J by 2 bases, leaving 21 bases between them. The CDR3 is 18 residues long. From germline, CDR1 is GTSNPN and CDR2 SVGIG (reference sequence). For the CDR3, the DNA is TGTGCCTGGACCCGGACGGGGTATACCCAGGCTGGGGCCAACGTCCTGACTTTC. It specifies CAWTRTGYTQAGANVLTF.